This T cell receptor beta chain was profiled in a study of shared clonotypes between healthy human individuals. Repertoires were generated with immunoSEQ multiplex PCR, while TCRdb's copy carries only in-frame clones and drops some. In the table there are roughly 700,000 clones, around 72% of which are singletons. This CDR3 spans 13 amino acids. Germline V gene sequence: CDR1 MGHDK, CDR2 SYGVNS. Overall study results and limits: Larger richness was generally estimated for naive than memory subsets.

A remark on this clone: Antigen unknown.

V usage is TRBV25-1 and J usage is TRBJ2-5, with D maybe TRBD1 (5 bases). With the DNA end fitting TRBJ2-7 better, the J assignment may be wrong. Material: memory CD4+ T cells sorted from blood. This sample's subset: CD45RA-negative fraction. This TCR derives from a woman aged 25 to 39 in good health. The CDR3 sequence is CASSNRGSYEQYF. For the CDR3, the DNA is TGTGCCAGCAGTAATAGGGGTAGCTACGAGCAGTACTTC.